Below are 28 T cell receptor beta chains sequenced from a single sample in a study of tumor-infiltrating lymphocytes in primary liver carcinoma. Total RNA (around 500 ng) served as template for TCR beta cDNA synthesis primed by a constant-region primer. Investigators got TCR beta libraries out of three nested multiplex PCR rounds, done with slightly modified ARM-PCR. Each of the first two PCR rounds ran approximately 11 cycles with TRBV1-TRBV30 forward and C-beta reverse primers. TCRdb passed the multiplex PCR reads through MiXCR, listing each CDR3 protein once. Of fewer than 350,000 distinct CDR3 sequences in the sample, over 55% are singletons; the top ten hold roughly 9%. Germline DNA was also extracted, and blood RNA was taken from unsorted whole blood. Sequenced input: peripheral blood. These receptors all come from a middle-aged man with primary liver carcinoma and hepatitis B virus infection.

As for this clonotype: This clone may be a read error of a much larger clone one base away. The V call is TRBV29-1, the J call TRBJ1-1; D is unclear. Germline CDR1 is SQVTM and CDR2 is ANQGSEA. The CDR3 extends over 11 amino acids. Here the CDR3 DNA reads TGCAGCGTTGGGAGGAACACTGAAGCTATCTTT. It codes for CSVGRNTEAIF. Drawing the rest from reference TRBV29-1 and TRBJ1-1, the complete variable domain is SAVISQKPSRDICQRGTSLTIQCQVDSQVTMMFWYRQQPGQSLTLIATANQGSEATYESGFVIDKFPISRPNLTFSTLTVSNMSPEDSSIYLCSVGRNTEAIFGQGTRLTVV.

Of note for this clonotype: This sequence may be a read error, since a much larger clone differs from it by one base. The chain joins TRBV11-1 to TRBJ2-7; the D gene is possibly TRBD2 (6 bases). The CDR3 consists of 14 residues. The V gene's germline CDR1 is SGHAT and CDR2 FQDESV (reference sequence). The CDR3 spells CASSQDHSGYEQYF. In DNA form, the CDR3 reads TGCGCCAGCAGCCAAGATCATAGCGGCTACGAGCAGTACTTC.

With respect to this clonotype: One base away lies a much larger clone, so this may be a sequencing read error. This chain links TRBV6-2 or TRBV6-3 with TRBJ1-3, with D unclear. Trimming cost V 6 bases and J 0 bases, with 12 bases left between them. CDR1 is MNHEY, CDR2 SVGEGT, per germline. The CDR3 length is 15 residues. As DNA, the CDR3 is TGTGCCAGCAGATCCTCCAGCCTCTCTGGAAACACCATATATTTT. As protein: CASRSSSLSGNTIYF.

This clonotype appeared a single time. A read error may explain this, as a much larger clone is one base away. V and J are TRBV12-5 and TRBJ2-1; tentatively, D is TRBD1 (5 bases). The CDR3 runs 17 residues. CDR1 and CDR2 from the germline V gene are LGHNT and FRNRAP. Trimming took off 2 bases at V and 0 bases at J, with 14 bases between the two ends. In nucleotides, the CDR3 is TGTGCTAGTGGTTTGTTACGTCCCCAGGGCTCCTACAATGAGCAGTTCTTC. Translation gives CASGLLRPQGSYNEQFF.

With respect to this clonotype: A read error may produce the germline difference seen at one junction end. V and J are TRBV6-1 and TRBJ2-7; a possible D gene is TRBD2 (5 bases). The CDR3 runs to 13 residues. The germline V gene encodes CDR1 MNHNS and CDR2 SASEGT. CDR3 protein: CANSERQTYEQYF. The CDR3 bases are TGTGCCAACAGTGAGCGGCAGACCTACGAGCAGTACTTC.

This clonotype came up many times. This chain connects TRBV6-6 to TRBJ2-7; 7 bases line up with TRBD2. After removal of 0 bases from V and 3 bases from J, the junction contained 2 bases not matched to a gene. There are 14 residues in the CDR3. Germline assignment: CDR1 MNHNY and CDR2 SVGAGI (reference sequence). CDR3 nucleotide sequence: TGTGCCAGCAGTTACTCAGGGACTAACTACGAGCAGTACTTC. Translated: CASSYSGTNYEQYF.

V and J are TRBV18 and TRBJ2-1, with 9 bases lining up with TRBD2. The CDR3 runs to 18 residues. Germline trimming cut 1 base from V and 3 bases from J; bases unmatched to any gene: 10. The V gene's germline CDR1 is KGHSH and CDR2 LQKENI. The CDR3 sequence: CASSPLSPSGIIYNEQFF. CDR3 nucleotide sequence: TGTGCCAGCTCACCACTTTCCCCTAGCGGGATTATCTACAATGAGCAGTTCTTC.

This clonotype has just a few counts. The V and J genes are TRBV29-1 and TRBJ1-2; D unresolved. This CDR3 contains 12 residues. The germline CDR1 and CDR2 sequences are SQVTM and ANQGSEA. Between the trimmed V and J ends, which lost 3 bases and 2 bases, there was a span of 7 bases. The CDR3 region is CSVEDQNYGYTF. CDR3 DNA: TGCAGCGTTGAGGACCAAAACTATGGCTACACCTTC.

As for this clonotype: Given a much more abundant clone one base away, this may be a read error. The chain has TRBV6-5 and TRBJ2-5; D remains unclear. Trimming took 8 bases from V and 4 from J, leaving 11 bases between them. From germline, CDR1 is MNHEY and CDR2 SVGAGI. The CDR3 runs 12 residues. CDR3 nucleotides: TGTGCCAGCGGCCCGGGCAGAGAGACCCAGTACTTC. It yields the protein CASGPGRETQYF.

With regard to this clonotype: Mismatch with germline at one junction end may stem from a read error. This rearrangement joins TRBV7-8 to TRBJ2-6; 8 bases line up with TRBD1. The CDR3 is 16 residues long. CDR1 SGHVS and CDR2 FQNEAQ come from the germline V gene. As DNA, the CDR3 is TGTGCCAGCAGCCTTGGACAGGGCGCCGGGGCCAACGTCCTAACTTTC. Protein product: CASSLGQGAGANVLTF.

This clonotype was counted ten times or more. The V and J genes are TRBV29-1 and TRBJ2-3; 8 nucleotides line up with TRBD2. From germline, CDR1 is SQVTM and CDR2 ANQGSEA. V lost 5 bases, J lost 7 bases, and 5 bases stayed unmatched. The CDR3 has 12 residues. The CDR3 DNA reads TGCAGCGTTTTAGCGGGAACACATACGCAGTATTTT. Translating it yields CSVLAGTHTQYF.

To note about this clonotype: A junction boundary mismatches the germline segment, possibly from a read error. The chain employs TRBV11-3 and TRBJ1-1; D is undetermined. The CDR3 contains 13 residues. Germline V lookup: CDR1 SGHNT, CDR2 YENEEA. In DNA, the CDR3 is TGTGGCAGCAGCCGCACGGAGGGCACTGAAGCTTTCTTT. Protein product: CGSSRTEGTEAFF.

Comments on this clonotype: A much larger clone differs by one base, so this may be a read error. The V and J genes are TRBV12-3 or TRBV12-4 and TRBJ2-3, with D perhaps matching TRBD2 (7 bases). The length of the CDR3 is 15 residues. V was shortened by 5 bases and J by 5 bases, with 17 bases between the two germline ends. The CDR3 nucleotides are TGTGCCAGCAGTATAAGACGGGGGGCAAAAGATACGCAGTATTTT. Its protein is CASSIRRGAKDTQYF.

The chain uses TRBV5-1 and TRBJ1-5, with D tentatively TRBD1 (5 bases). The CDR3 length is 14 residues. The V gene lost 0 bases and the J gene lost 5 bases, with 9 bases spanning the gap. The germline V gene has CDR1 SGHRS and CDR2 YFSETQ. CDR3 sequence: CASSLGQHDQPQHF. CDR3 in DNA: TGCGCCAGCAGCTTGGGACAGCACGATCAGCCCCAGCATTTT.

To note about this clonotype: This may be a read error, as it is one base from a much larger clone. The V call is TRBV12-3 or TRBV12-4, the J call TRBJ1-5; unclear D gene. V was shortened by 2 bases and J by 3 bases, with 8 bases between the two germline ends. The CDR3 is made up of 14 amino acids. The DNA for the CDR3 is TGTGCCAGCAGTTTAATACTGGCCAATCAGCCCCAGCATTTT. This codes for CASSLILANQPQHF.

The CDR3 loop reads CASRPPPGCYEQYF. In DNA form, the CDR3 reads TGTGCCAGCAGGCCGCCGCCAGGGTGCTACGAGCAGTACTTC. This chain joins TRBV11-1 and TRBJ2-7; perhaps TRBD1 as D (5 bases). Per germline, CDR1 SGHAT and CDR2 FQDESV (reference sequence). V was shortened by 6 bases and J by 3 bases, with 15 bases between the two germline ends. The CDR3 is 14 residues long. The full variable domain, with the rest looked up from reference TRBV11-1 and TRBJ2-7, is EAEVAQSPRYKITEKSQAVAFWCDPISGHATLYWYRQILGQGPELLVQFQDESVVDDSQLPKDRFSAERLKGVDSTLKIQPAELGDSAMYLCASRPPPGCYEQYFGPGTRLTVT.

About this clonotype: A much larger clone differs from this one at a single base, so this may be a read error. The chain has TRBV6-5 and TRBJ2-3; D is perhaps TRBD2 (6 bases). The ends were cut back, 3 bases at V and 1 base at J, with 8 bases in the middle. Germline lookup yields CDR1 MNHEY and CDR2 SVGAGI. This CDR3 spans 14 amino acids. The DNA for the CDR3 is TGTGCCAGCAGTTATGGAGGGCGCACAGATACGCAGTATTTT. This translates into CASSYGGRTDTQYF.

The CDR3 sequence is CASSFGGTSSYNEQFF. In DNA, the CDR3 is TGCGCCAGCAGCTTTGGCGGGACAAGCTCCTACAATGAGCAGTTCTTC. This chain links TRBV5-1 with TRBJ2-1; D is perhaps TRBD1 or TRBD2 (6 bases each). The CDR3 runs 16 residues. CDR1 is SGHRS, CDR2 YFSETQ, per germline. V lost 2 bases and J 0 bases, leaving 12 bases between the germline ends.

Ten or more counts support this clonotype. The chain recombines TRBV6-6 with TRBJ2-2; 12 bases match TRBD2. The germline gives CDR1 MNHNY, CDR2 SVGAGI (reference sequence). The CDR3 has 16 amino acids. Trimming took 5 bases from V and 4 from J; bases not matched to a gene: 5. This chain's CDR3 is CASSLAGGPSTGELFF. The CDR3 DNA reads TGTGCCAGCAGTCTAGCGGGAGGGCCGAGCACCGGGGAGCTGTTTTTT.

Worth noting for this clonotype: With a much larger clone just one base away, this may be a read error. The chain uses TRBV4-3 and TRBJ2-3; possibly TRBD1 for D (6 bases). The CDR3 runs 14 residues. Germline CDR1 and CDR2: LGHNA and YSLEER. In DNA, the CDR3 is TGCGCCAGCAGCCAAGATAGGGACACAGATATGCAGTATTTT. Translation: CASSQDRDTDMQYF.

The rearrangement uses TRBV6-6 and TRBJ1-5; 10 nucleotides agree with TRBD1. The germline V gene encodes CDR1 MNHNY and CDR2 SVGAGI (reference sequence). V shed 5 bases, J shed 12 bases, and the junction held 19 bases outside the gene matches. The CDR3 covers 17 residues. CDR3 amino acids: CASSQWSPGQGNQLQHF. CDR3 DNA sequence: TGTGCCAGCAGTCAGTGGAGCCCGGGACAGGGGAATCAACTCCAGCATTTT.

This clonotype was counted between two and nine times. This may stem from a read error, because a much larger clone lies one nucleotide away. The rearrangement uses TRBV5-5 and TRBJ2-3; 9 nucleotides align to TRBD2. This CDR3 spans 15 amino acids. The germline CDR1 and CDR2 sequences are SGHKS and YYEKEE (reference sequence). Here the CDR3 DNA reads TGTGCCAGCAGCTTAGCGGGAGGTCGAACAGATACGCGGTATTTT. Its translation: CASSLAGGRTDTRYF.

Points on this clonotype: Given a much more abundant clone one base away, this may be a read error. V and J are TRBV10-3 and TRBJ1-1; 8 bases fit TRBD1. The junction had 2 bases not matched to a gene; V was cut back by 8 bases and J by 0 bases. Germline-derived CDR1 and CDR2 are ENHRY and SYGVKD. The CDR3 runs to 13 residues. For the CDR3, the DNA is TGTGCCATCTGGGGACAGGTGAACACTGAAGCTTTCTTT. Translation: CAIWGQVNTEAFF.

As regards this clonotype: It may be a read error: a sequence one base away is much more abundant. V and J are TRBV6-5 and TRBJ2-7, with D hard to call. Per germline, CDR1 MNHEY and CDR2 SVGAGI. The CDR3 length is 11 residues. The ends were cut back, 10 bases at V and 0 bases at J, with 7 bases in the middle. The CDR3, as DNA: TGTGCCATCGGATCCTCCTACGAGCAGTACTTC. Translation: CAIGSSYEQYF.

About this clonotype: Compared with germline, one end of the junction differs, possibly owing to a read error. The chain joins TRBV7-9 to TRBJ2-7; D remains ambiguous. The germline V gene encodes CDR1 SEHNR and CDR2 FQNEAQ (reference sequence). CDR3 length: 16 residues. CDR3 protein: CASSPRAAFGPYERYF. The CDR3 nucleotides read TGTGCCAGCAGCCCCCGGGCGGCCTTCGGCCCCTACGAGCGGTACTTC.

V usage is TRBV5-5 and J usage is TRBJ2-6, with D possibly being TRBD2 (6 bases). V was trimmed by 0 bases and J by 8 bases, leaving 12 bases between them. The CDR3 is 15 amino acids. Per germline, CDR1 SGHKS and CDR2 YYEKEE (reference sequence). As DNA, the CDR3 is TGTGCCAGCAGCTTGGTGGCGGCGGGGACCAACGTCCTGACTTTC. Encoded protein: CASSLVAAGTNVLTF.

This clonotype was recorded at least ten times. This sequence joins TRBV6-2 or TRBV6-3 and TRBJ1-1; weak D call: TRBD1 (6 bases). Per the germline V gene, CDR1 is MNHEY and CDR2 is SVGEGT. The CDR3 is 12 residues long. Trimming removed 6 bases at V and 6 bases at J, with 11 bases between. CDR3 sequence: CASRDSRPEAFF. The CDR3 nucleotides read TGTGCCAGCAGGGACAGCAGGCCTGAAGCTTTCTTT.

Here the CDR3 reads CAIKGASGRKDYEQYF. CDR3 bases: TGTGCCATCAAAGGAGCTAGCGGGAGGAAGGACTACGAGCAGTACTTC. The genes are TRBV10-3 and TRBJ2-7, with 11 nucleotides matching TRBD2. CDR3 length: 16 residues. V trimming: 7 bases; J trimming: 3 bases; junction bases outside the gene matches: 11. From germline, CDR1 is ENHRY and CDR2 SYGVKD.